These 29 T cell receptor beta chains share one sample of origin, sequenced in a study of cytomegalovirus exposure and HLA in healthy donors. 13 Jbeta primers and 60 Vbeta primers were used for the PCR. Data came from immunoSEQ multiplex PCR; TCRdb stores just in-frame clones and leaves some out. The repertoire includes around 100,000 clones, approximately 80% of them detected once, and 5.4% sits in the top ten. Source material: PBMCs. The receptors here all came from a woman under 40 in good health and CMV-seropositive.

The rearrangement joins TRBV5-1 to TRBJ2-3, with 10 bases aligning to TRBD1. Trimming removed 0 bases from V and 4 bases from J; junction bases left unmatched: 2. Per the germline V gene, CDR1 is SGHRS and CDR2 is YFSETQ. The CDR3 has 15 residues. The CDR3 reads CASSLGGQGADTQYF. Here the CDR3 DNA reads TGCGCCAGCAGCTTGGGTGGACAGGGGGCAGATACGCAGTATTTT.

This chain connects TRBV29-1 to TRBJ2-5; D may be TRBD2 (5 bases). With the DNA end fitting TRBJ2-7 better, the J assignment may be wrong. Per the germline V gene, CDR1 is SQVTM and CDR2 is ANQGSEA. This CDR3 contains 11 residues. The CDR3, as DNA: TGCAGCGTTGATGAGGGATACGAGCAGTACTTC. It is translated as CSVDEGYEQYF.

The V call is TRBV12-5, the J call TRBJ2-7; 12 bases align to TRBD2. Losses at the gene ends were 0 bases for V and 1 base for J; bases not matched to a gene: 4. The CDR3 contains 17 residues. Germline lookup yields CDR1 LGHNT and CDR2 FRNRAP. CDR3 nucleotides: TGTGCTAGTGGTTTGGTAGGGACTAGCGGGCATTCCTACGAGCAGTACTTC. This translates into CASGLVGTSGHSYEQYF.

The chain links TRBV5-1 to TRBJ2-1; TRBD2 aligns across 12 bases. The CDR3 contains 15 residues. The germline gives CDR1 SGHRS, CDR2 YFSETQ. V lost 6 bases to trimming and J lost 8 bases; unmatched junction nucleotides: 9. The CDR3: CASNKLAGGIDEQFF. The CDR3 bases are TGCGCCAGCAACAAACTAGCGGGGGGCATCGATGAGCAGTTCTTC.

V and J are TRBV21-1 and TRBJ1-5; TRBD1, the table's D call, lacks a check against the DNA. TRBV21-1 is shown as a pseudogene. The CDR3 sequence is 17 residues long. The CDR3 here is CASSNQHQGRYSQPQHF. As DNA, the CDR3 is TGTGCCAGCAGCAACCAGCACCAGGGGCGATATAGTCAGCCCCAGCATTTT.

This chain connects TRBV9 to TRBJ1-2, with D tentatively TRBD1 (5 bases). V lost 4 bases and J lost 3, with 13 bases in between. Germline CDR1 and CDR2: SGDLS and YYNGEE. The CDR3 runs 14 residues. The CDR3 sequence: CASSPGGKDYGYTF. DNA for the CDR3: TGTGCCAGCAGCCCCGGGGGGAAAGACTATGGCTACACCTTC.

In its sample, this clone was seen a few times. This chain joins TRBV11-2 and TRBJ2-3; 15 bases are a match to TRBD2. J was trimmed by 6 bases and V by 6 bases; bases with no gene match: 10. Germline V CDR1 and CDR2: SGHAT, FQNNGV. There are 17 residues in the CDR3. CDR3 in amino acids: CASSPRTSGGAGDTQYF. DNA of the CDR3: TGTGCCAGCAGTCCTAGGACTAGCGGGGGGGCGGGGGATACGCAGTATTTT.

This clone was detected only a few times. The chain has TRBV5-1 and TRBJ1-1; D is unclear. Germline V gene lookup returns CDR1 SGHRS and CDR2 YFSETQ. V was cut by 0 bases and J by 3 bases, with 3 bases left in between. The CDR3 consists of 12 residues. For the CDR3, the DNA is TGCGCCAGCAGCTTGGACTACACTGAAGCTTTCTTT. Its protein is CASSLDYTEAFF.

V gene TRBV30 combines with J gene TRBJ2-1; 7 bases match TRBD1. The germline V gene encodes CDR1 GTSNPN and CDR2 SVGIG (reference sequence). The CDR3 length is 14 residues. V shed 5 bases and J 0 bases; nucleotides not matched to a gene: 4. The CDR3 sequence is CAWDQGDSYNEQFF. The CDR3 DNA follows: TGTGCCTGGGACCAGGGGGACTCCTACAATGAGCAGTTCTTC.

This clone was detected a few times. Here the CDR3 reads CASSPLANYGYTF. CDR3 sequence (DNA): TGCGCCAGCAGCCCGTTAGCTAACTATGGCTACACCTTC. The V and J genes are TRBV5-1 and TRBJ1-2; D is unresolved. V lost 4 bases, J lost 0 bases, and 7 bases lay in between. The CDR3 loop spans 13 amino acids. In germline, CDR1 is SGHRS, CDR2 YFSETQ.

The CDR3 loop is CASSFRLARGLTGGEQYF. The CDR3 DNA is TGTGCCAGCAGCTTCCGCCTAGCGAGAGGGCTTACAGGGGGCGAGCAGTACTTC. The genes are TRBV7-9 and TRBJ2-7; 8 positions agree with TRBD1. Germline V CDR1 and CDR2: SEHNR, FQNEAQ (reference sequence). Trimming removed 3 bases from V and 6 bases from J; junction bases left unmatched: 19. The CDR3 sequence is 18 residues long.

The chain combines TRBV5-1 with TRBJ2-7, with D perhaps TRBD2 (6 bases). The V end lost 4 bases, the J end lost 0 bases, and 14 bases lay between the germline ends. This CDR3 is built from 15 residues. In germline, CDR1 is SGHRS, CDR2 YFSETQ. This chain's CDR3 is CASSPNSGYSYEQYF. The CDR3 bases are TGCGCCAGCAGCCCGAATAGCGGCTACTCCTACGAGCAGTACTTC. The complete variable domain, with remaining parts taken from reference TRBV5-1 and TRBJ2-7, reads KAGVTQTPRYLIKTRGQQVTLSCSPISGHRSVSWYQQTPGQGLQFLFEYFSETQRNKGNFPGRFSGRQFSNSRSEMNVSTLELGDSALYLCASSPNSGYSYEQYFGPGTRLTVT.

V and J are TRBV7-8 and TRBJ2-3; TRBD2 is a possible D gene (5 bases). In germline, CDR1 is SGHVS, CDR2 FQNEAQ. This CDR3 contains 13 residues. V was cut by 5 bases and J by 5 bases, with 11 bases left in between. This CDR3 is CASSHGKGDTQYF. As DNA, the CDR3 is TGTGCCAGCAGCCACGGGAAAGGAGATACGCAGTATTTT.

The chain joins TRBV19 to TRBJ2-1; tentatively, D is TRBD2 (5 bases). The CDR3 is 16 residues long. The V gene lost 2 bases and the J gene lost 2 bases, with 13 bases spanning the gap. Germline-derived CDR1 and CDR2 are LNHDA and SQIVND (reference sequence). The CDR3, as DNA: TGTGCCAGTAGTATATCTCGAGCGGCACCCTACAATGAGCAGTTCTTC. Its translation: CASSISRAAPYNEQFF.

This chain connects TRBV6-1 to TRBJ1-5; 7 bases line up with TRBD1. CDR3 length: 15 amino acids. V gave up 0 bases and J gave up 4 bases; unmatched junction bases: 3. Per germline, CDR1 MNHNS and CDR2 SASEGT. CDR3: CASSEAQQGNQPQHF. As DNA, the CDR3 is TGTGCCAGCAGTGAAGCGCAACAGGGGAATCAGCCCCAGCATTTT.

The chain links TRBV10-3 to TRBJ1-2; 9 bases match TRBD1. CDR1 and CDR2 (germline): ENHRY, SYGVKD. This CDR3 contains 13 residues. V shed 7 bases and J 4 bases; nucleotides not matched to a gene: 4. The CDR3 here is CAINRQGGYGYTF. CDR3 DNA: TGTGCCATCAACCGACAGGGGGGCTATGGCTACACCTTC.

The chain has TRBV5-4 and TRBJ2-3, with D maybe TRBD1 (6 bases). Germline assignment: CDR1 SGHNT and CDR2 YYREEE (reference sequence). V was trimmed by 4 bases and J by 6 bases, leaving 12 bases between them. This CDR3 region has 13 residues. The CDR3 bases are TGTGCCAGCAGCCAGGGGCCGCCGGATACGCAGTATTTT. Residues: CASSQGPPDTQYF.

This rearrangement joins TRBV30 to TRBJ1-1; D gene ambiguous. Trimming left V 3 bases short and J 1 base short, with 9 bases between. The V gene's germline CDR1 is GTSNPN and CDR2 SVGIG (reference sequence). This CDR3 has 13 residues. The CDR3 nucleotides are TGTGCCTGGAGCCCCCCGGGGAACACTGAAGCTTTCTTT. Translating gives CAWSPPGNTEAFF.

The rearrangement links TRBV5-6 to TRBJ2-4; the match to TRBD2 covers 7 bases. The CDR3 contains 13 residues. Germline trimming cut 0 bases from V and 11 bases from J; bases unmatched to any gene: 5. In germline, CDR1 is SGHDT, CDR2 YYEEEE. DNA for the CDR3: TGTGCCAGCAGCTTGGGGACTAGTAAGGTTCAGTACTTC. This sequence encodes CASSLGTSKVQYF.

This chain joins TRBV5-4 and TRBJ1-1; 7 bases are shared with TRBD1. Trimming removed 0 bases from V and 5 bases from J; junction bases left unmatched: 13. The CDR3 runs to 17 residues. Germline lookup yields CDR1 SGHNT and CDR2 YYREEE (reference sequence). DNA for the CDR3: TGTGCCAGCAGCTTGGTCGGAGGGGGCGCGGTGGGGACTGAAGCTTTCTTT. Its protein is CASSLVGGGAVGTEAFF.

A word on this clone: One end of the junction does not line up with germline, which may come from a read error. This sequence joins TRBV7-9 and TRBJ1-1; no clear D. The CDR3 is 13 residues long. Germline V CDR1 and CDR2: SEHNR, FQNEAQ (reference sequence). CDR3 nucleotide sequence: TGTTCCAGCAGCTCGTCGTTGAACACTGAAGCTTTCTTT. Protein sequence: CSSSSSLNTEAFF.

This clone came up once. V gene TRBV7-3 combines with J gene TRBJ1-3, with TRBD1 identical over 7 bases. V lost 6 bases to trimming and J lost 4 bases; unmatched junction nucleotides: 15. The germline V gene has CDR1 SGHTA and CDR2 FQGTGA. CDR3 length: 17 residues. CDR3 region: CASSLPNNRGSGNTIYF. The CDR3 DNA is TGTGCCAGCAGTCTACCCAACAACAGGGGATCAGGAAACACCATATATTTT.

This chain uses TRBV11-2 with TRBJ2-3; TRBD2 aligns across 10 bases. Unmatched junction bases numbered 6, after V lost 5 bases and J lost 4 bases. Germline CDR1 is SGHAT and CDR2 is FQNNGV. CDR3 length: 15 amino acids. The CDR3 reads CASSPGLAGADTQYF. For the CDR3, the DNA is TGTGCCAGCAGCCCGGGCCTAGCGGGGGCAGATACGCAGTATTTT.

The chain joins TRBV29-1 to TRBJ1-2; the D is unclear. V was pared by 2 bases and J by 4 bases, with 5 bases between. Germline loops: CDR1 SQVTM, CDR2 ANQGSEA. This CDR3 contains 11 residues. The CDR3 region has the DNA TGCAGCGTTGAAACGGGCTATGGCTACACCTTC. Its translation: CSVETGYGYTF.

This clone has a handful of counts. The chain employs TRBV5-1 and TRBJ2-1; the match to TRBD2 covers 11 bases. V trimming: 2 bases; J trimming: 2 bases; junction bases outside the gene matches: 3. CDR1 is SGHRS and CDR2 is YFSETQ in the germline V gene. This CDR3 is 16 amino acids long. The CDR3 protein is CASSFRTSGPYNEQFF. In DNA form, the CDR3 reads TGCGCCAGCAGCTTTAGGACTAGCGGGCCCTACAATGAGCAGTTCTTC.

The J gene is TRBJ2-3, the V gene TRBV2; 8 bases fit TRBD2. Losses at the gene ends were 6 bases for V and 5 bases for J; bases not matched to a gene: 7. CDR1 is SNHLY and CDR2 is FYNNEI in the germline V gene. CDR3 length equals 14 residues. The CDR3 nucleotides read TGTGCCAGCAGGATGAGCGGGGGTGGAGATACGCAGTATTTT. Amino acids: CASRMSGGGDTQYF.

V usage is TRBV7-3 and J usage is TRBJ2-2, with 13 positions matching TRBD2. The CDR3 totals 18 residues. Germline trimming cut 5 bases from V and 5 bases from J; bases unmatched to any gene: 11. Germline assignment: CDR1 SGHTA and CDR2 FQGTGA. CDR3 nucleotide sequence: TGTGCCAGCAGCCCCAAACTAGCGGGGGGGCCGGGTACCGGGGAGCTGTTTTTT. Translated, it gives CASSPKLAGGPGTGELFF.

This clone appeared a few times. V and J are TRBV5-6 and TRBJ2-5, with TRBD2 matching 7 bases. Germline V lookup: CDR1 SGHDT, CDR2 YYEEEE. J gave up 5 bases and V 7 bases, and 11 bases lay outside the gene matches. The CDR3 length is 14 residues. This CDR3 is CASGGGGLGETQYF. The CDR3 region has the DNA TGTGCCAGCGGTGGGGGGGGTCTCGGCGAGACCCAGTACTTC.

This chain links TRBV6-5 with TRBJ2-5; 9 bases agree with TRBD1. The better agreement between TRBJ2-7 and the DNA end casts doubt on the J call. This CDR3 region has 13 residues. CDR1 is MNHEY and CDR2 is SVGAGI in the germline V gene. CDR3 loop: CATRTGDAYEQYF. CDR3 DNA sequence: TGTGCCACCAGGACAGGGGACGCCTACGAGCAGTACTTC.